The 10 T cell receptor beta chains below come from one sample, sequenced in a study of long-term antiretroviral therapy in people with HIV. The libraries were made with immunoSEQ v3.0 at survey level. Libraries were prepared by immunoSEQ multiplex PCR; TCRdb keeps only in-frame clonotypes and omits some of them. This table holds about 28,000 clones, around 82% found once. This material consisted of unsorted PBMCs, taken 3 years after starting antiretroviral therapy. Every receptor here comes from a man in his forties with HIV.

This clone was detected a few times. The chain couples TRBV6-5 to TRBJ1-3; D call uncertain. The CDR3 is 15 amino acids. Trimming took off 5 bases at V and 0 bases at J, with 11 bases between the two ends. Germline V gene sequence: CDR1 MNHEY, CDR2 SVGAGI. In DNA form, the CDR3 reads TGTGCCAGCAGTAGTCCCGGGTCCTCTGGAAACACCATATATTTT. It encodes CASSSPGSSGNTIYF.

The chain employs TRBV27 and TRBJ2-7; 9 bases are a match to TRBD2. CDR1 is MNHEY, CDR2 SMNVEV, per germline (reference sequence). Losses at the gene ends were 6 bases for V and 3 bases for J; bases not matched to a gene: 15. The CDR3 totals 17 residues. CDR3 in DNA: TGTGCCAGCAGACCCGTCCTAGATAGCGGGGGCCGCTACGAGCAGTACTTC. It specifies CASRPVLDSGGRYEQYF.

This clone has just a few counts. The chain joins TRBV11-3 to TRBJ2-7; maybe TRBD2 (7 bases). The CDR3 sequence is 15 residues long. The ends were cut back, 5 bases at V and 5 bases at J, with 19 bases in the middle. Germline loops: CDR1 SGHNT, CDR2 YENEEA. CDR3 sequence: CASSQGGGGGHEQYF. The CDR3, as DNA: TGTGCCAGCAGCCAAGGCGGGGGCGGAGGCCACGAGCAGTACTTC.

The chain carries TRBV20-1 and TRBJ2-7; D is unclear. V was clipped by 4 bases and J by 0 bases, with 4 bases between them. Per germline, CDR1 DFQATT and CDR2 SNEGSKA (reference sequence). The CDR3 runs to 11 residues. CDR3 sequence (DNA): TGCAGTGCTATCCACTCCTACGAGCAGTACTTC. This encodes CSAIHSYEQYF.

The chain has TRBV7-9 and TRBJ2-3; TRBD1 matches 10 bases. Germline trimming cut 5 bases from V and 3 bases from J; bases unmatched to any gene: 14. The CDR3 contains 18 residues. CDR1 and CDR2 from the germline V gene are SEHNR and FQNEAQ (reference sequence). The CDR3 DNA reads TGTGCCAGCAGCCGCCCTCCCGGGACAGGGGACGGGACAGATACGCAGTATTTT. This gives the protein CASSRPPGTGDGTDTQYF.

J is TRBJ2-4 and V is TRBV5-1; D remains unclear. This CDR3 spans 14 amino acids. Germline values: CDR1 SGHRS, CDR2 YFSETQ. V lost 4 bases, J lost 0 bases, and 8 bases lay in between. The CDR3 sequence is CASSGSLAKNIQYF. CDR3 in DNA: TGCGCCAGCAGCGGCAGCTTAGCCAAAAACATTCAGTACTTC.

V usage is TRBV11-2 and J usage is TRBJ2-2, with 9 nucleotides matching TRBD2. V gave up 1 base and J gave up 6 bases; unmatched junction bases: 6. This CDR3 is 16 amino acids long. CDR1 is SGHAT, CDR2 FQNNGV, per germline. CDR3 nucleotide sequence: TGTGCCAGCAGCTTAGTTGGTGGACTAGCGTCCGGGGAGCTGTTTTTT. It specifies CASSLVGGLASGELFF.

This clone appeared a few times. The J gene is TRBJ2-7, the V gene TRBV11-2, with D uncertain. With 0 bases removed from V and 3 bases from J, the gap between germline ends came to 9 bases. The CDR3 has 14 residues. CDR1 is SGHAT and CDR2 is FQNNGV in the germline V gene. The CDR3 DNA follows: TGTGCCAGCAGCTTAGACCCGGGTTTCTACGAGCAGTACTTC. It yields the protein CASSLDPGFYEQYF.

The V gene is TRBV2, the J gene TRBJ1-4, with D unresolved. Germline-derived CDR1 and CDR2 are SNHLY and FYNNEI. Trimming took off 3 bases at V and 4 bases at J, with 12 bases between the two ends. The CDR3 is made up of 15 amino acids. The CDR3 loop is CASSDGRASNEKLFF. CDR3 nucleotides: TGTGCCAGCAGTGACGGTAGAGCTAGTAATGAAAAACTGTTTTTT. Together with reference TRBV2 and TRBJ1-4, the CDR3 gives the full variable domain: EPEVTQTPSHQVTQMGQEVILRCVPISNHLYFYWYRQILGQKVEFLVSFYNNEISEKSEIFDDQFSVERPDGSNFTLKIRSTKLEDSAMYFCASSDGRASNEKLFFGSGTQLSVL.

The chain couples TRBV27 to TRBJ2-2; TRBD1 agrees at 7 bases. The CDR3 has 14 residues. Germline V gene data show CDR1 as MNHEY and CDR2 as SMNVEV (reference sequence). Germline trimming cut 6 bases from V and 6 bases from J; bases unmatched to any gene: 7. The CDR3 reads CASRQDRRAGELFF. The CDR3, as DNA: TGTGCCAGCAGACAGGACAGGCGGGCCGGGGAGCTGTTTTTT.